Presented here are 10 T cell receptor beta chains from one specimen sequenced in a study of shared clonotypes between healthy human individuals (TCRdb year 2020). Libraries were constructed by the immunoSEQ multiplex PCR assay. Held by TCRdb, this immuneACCESS table contains in-frame sequences only and omits some clones. Under half of the omission traces to an unresolved V gene where checked; the cause of the rest is unknown. This sample has fewer than 1.6 million clones in its table, and approximately 98.5% of those were observed once. Roughly 0.36% of the sample lies in the top ten. Sequencing was carried out using naive CD4+ T cells sorted from blood. The label giving this sample's cell subset or site can be read as: CD45RA+ positively selected. The receptors come from a man aged 25-40 years in good health.

The chain couples TRBV5-1 to TRBJ2-2; TRBD2 is a possible D gene (5 bases). The germline V and J ends were trimmed by 4 bases and 8 bases, with 21 bases remaining between them. CDR1 and CDR2 from the germline V gene are SGHRS and YFSETQ. The CDR3 is made up of 16 amino acids. CDR3: CASSLSRTFNVGELFF. CDR3 DNA: TGCGCCAGCAGCCTATCCCGGACTTTCAACGTGGGGGAGCTGTTTTTT.

J is TRBJ2-3 and V is TRBV11-2; TRBD1 agrees at 8 bases. The CDR3 has 16 residues. Germline V gene data show CDR1 as SGHAT and CDR2 as FQNNGV. The V gene end was trimmed by 5 bases and the J gene end by 1 base; junction bases not matched to a gene: 8. DNA for the CDR3: TGTGCCAGCAGCGAAGGGACAGGCCCCCGCACAGATACGCAGTATTTT. This sequence encodes CASSEGTGPRTDTQYF.

The CDR3 nucleotides are TGTGCCAGCAGCTTAGCCGCCGAGGGCTATGGAAACACCATATATTTT. It yields the protein CASSLAAEGYGNTIYF. This rearrangement joins TRBV7-9 to TRBJ1-3; D unresolved. The V end lost 0 bases, the J end lost 3 bases, and 12 bases lay between the germline ends. CDR1 and CDR2 (germline): SEHNR, FQNEAQ (reference sequence). The CDR3 has 16 residues.

The chain links TRBV28 to TRBJ1-4; 7 bases line up with TRBD1. V lost 7 bases, J lost 8 bases, and 4 bases stayed unmatched. Germline V gives CDR1 MDHEN, CDR2 SYDVKM. CDR3 length equals 12 residues. In nucleotides, the CDR3 is TGTGCCAGCACGACAGGGCCAGAAAAACTGTTTTTT. Protein: CASTTGPEKLFF.

This clone was detected only once. The V call is TRBV13, the J call TRBJ2-7, with a possible D match to TRBD2 (5 bases). The CDR3 consists of 13 residues. Germline values: CDR1 PRHDT, CDR2 FYEKMQ (reference sequence). Trimming cost V 2 bases and J 5 bases, with 10 bases left between them. The chain's CDR3 is CASSLRGIHEQYF. Here the CDR3 DNA reads TGTGCCAGCAGCTTAAGAGGGATCCACGAGCAGTACTTC.

A word on this clone: Other DNA sequences in the same sample also yield this CDR3. The chain links TRBV27 to TRBJ2-7; no definite D call. This CDR3 contains 11 residues. V was clipped by 4 bases and J by 4 bases, with 5 bases between them. The germline V gene encodes CDR1 MNHEY and CDR2 SMNVEV (reference sequence). CDR3 sequence: CASSSLYEQYF. As DNA, the CDR3 is TGTGCCAGCAGTTCCCTATACGAGCAGTACTTC.

The CDR3 loop is CSVETGISHVLTF. The CDR3 DNA follows: TGCAGCGTTGAGACAGGGATATCCCACGTCCTGACTTTC. The chain carries TRBV29-1 and TRBJ2-6, with TRBD1 matching 7 bases. The junction had 7 bases not matched to a gene; V was cut back by 3 bases and J by 11 bases. Germline V CDR1 and CDR2: SQVTM, ANQGSEA. CDR3 length: 13 amino acids.

This chain connects TRBV7-9 to TRBJ2-5, with D possibly TRBD2 on 5 matching bases. The CDR3 spans 15 residues. The V gene lost 1 base and the J gene lost 4 bases, with 13 bases spanning the gap. The germline CDR1 and CDR2 sequences are SEHNR and FQNEAQ (reference sequence). For the CDR3, the DNA is TGTGCCAGCAGCTTAGGTCGAGGGTTGCCAGAGACCCAGTACTTC. Protein product: CASSLGRGLPETQYF.

The gene calls are TRBV29-1 and TRBJ2-3; D perhaps matches TRBD2 (5 bases). There are 12 residues in the CDR3. Germline V gene sequence: CDR1 SQVTM, CDR2 ANQGSEA. V was clipped by 4 bases and J by 1 base, with 6 bases between them. The CDR3 spells CSVGGRTDTQYF. The CDR3 nucleotides read TGCAGCGTTGGAGGGCGCACAGATACGCAGTATTTT.

The V and J genes are TRBV5-1 and TRBJ2-6; no clear D gene. V dropped 4 bases and J dropped 4 bases, with 15 bases sitting between them. CDR1 SGHRS and CDR2 YFSETQ come from the germline V gene. The CDR3 sequence is 16 residues long. The CDR3 region is CASSPALGPGANVLTF. In DNA, the CDR3 is TGCGCCAGCAGCCCCGCCCTAGGGCCAGGGGCCAACGTCCTGACTTTC.